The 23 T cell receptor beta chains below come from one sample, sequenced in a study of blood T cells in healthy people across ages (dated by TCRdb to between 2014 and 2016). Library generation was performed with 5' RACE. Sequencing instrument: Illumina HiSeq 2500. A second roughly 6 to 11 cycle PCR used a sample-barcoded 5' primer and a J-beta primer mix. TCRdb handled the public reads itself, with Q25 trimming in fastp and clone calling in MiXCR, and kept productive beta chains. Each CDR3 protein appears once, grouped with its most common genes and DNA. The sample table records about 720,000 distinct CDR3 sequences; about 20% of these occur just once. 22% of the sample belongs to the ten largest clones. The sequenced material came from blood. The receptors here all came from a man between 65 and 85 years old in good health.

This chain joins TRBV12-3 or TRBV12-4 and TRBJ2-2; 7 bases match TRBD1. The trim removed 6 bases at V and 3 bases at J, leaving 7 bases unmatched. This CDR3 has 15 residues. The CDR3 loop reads CASSTDRVDTGELFF. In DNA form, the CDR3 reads TGTGCCAGCAGCACCGACAGGGTAGACACCGGGGAGCTGTTTTTT.

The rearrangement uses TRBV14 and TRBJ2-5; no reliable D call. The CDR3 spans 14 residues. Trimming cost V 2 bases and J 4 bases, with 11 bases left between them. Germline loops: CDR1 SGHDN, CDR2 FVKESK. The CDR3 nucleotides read TGTGCCAGCAGCCAATCCCCAGGAAGAGAGACCCAGTACTTC. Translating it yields CASSQSPGRETQYF.

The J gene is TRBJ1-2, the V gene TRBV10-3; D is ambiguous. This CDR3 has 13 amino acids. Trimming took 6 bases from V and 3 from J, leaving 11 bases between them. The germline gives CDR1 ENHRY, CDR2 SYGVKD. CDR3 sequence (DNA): TGTGCCATCAGGGCGGGGAAGTACTATGGCTACACCTTC. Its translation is CAIRAGKYYGYTF.

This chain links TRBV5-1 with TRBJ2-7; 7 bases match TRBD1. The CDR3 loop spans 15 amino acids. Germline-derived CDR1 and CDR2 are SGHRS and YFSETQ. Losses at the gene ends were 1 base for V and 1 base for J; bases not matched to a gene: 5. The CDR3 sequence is CASSLNWDSSYEQYF. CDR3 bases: TGCGCCAGCAGCTTGAACTGGGACAGTTCCTACGAGCAGTACTTC.

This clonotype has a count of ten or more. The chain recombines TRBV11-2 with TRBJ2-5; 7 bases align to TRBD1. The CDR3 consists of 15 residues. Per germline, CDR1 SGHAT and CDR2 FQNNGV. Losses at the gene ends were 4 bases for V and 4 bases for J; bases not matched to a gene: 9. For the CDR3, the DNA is TGTGCCAGCAGCTCTGGGAACCGGGACAGAGAGACCCAGTACTTC. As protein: CASSSGNRDRETQYF.

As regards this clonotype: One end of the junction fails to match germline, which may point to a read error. The DNA of the CDR3 is TGTGCCTGCAGTTACCGGACTAGCGGGAGGGCCCATGAGCAGTTCTTC. Protein: CACSYRTSGRAHEQFF. V usage is TRBV28 and J usage is TRBJ2-1, with TRBD2 identical over 15 bases. The CDR3 has 16 residues. Per germline, CDR1 MDHEN and CDR2 SYDVKM.

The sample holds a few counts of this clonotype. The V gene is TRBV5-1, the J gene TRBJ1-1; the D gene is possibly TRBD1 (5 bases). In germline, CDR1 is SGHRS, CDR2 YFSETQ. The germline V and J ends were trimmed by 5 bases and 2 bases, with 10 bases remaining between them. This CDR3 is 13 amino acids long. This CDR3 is CASRRDGNTEAFF. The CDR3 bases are TGCGCCAGCAGACGGGACGGTAACACTGAAGCTTTCTTT.

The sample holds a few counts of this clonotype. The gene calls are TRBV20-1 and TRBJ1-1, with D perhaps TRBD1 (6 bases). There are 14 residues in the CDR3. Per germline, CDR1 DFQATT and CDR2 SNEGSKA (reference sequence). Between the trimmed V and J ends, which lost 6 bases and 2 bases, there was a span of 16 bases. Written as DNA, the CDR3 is TGCAGTGCCCCGCAACAGGGACTAAACACTGAAGCTTTCTTT. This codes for CSAPQQGLNTEAFF.

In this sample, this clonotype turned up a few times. The CDR3 coding sequence is TGTGCCAGCAGCCAAGAATGGATCCGAGCCGCGACGCAGTATTTT. It encodes CASSQEWIRAATQYF. The chain recombines TRBV3-1 with TRBJ2-3; no definite D call. The CDR3 is 15 amino acids. Trimming pared 0 bases from V and 9 bases from J, leaving 16 bases between. The germline V gene encodes CDR1 LGHDT and CDR2 YNNKEL (reference sequence).

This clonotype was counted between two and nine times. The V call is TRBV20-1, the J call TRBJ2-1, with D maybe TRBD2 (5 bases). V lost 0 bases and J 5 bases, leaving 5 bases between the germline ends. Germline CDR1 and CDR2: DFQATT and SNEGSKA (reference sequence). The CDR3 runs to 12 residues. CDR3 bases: TGCAGTGCTAGAGACGGGGACAATGAGCAGTTCTTC. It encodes CSARDGDNEQFF.

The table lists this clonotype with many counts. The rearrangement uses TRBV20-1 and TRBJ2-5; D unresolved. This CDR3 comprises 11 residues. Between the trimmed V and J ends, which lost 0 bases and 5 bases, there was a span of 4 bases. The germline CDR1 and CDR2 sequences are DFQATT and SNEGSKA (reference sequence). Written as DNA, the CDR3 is TGCAGTGCTAGAGATCGGGAGACCCAGTACTTC. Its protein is CSARDRETQYF.

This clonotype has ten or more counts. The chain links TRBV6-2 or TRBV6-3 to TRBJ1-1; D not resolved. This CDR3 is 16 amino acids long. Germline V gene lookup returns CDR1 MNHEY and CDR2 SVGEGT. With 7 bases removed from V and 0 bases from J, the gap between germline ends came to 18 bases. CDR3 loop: CASTEGLGLMNTEAFF. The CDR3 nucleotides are TGTGCCAGCACCGAAGGTCTGGGCCTCATGAACACTGAAGCTTTCTTT.

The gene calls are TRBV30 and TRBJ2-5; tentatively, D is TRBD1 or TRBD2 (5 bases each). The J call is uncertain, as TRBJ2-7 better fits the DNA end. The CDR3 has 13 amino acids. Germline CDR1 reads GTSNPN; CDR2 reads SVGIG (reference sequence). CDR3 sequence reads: CAWSVRGGREQYF. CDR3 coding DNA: TGTGCCTGGAGTGTACGTGGGGGACGCGAGCAGTACTTC.

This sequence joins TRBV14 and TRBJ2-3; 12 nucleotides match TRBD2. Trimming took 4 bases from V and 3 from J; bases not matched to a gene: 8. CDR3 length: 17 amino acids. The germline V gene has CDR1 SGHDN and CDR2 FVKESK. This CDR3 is CASSPIGLAGLTDTQYF. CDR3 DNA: TGTGCCAGCAGCCCTATAGGACTAGCGGGATTGACAGATACGCAGTATTTT.

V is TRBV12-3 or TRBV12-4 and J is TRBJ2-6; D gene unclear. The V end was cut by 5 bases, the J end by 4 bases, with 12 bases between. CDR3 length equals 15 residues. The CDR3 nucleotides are TGTGCCAGCAGTCGGGCTCCCGAGGGGGCCAACGTCCTGACTTTC. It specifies CASSRAPEGANVLTF.

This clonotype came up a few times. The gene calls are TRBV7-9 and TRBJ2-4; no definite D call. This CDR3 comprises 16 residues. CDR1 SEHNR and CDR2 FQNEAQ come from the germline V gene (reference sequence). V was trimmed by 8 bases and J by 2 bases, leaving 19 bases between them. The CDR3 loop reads CASRSSSIESKNIQYF. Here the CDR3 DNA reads TGTGCCAGCCGGTCATCATCCATAGAATCCAAAAACATTCAGTACTTC.

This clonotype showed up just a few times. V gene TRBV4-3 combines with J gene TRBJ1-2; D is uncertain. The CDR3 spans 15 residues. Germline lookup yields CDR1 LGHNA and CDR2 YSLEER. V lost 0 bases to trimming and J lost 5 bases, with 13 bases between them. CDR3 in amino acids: CASSQDFGQLYGYTF. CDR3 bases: TGCGCCAGCAGCCAAGATTTTGGTCAGCTTTATGGCTACACCTTC.

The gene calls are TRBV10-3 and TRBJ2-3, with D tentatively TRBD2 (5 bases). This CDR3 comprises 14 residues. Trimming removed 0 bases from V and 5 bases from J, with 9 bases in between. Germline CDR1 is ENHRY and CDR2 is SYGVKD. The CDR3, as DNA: TGTGCCATCAGTGAGTCCGCGAGCGGAGATACGCAGTATTTT. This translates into CAISESASGDTQYF.

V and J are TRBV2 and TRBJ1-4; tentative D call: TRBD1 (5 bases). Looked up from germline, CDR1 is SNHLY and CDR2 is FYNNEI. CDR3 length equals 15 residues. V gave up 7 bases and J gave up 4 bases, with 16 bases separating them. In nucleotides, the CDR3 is TGTGCCAGCATGAGGAGGACCGGGGGTAATGAAAAACTGTTTTTT. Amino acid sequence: CASMRRTGGNEKLFF.

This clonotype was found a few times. The CDR3 sequence is CASSLPSGATTDTQYF. Here the CDR3 DNA reads TGCGCCAGCAGCTTGCCTAGCGGGGCCACCACAGATACGCAGTATTTT. The V gene is TRBV5-1, the J gene TRBJ2-3; TRBD2 aligns across 9 bases. V lost 1 base, J lost 2 bases, and 5 bases stayed unmatched. The CDR3 contains 16 residues. CDR1 and CDR2 from the germline V gene are SGHRS and YFSETQ.

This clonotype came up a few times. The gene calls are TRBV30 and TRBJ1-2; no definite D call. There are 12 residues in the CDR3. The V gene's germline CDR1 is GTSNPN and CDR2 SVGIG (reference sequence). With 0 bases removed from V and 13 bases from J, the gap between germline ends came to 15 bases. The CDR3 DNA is TGTGCCTGGAGTGTACCCGGACCCATCCCCACCTTC. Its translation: CAWSVPGPIPTF.

This CDR3 reads CASTLTKNTDTQYF. Here the CDR3 DNA reads TGTGCCAGCACCTTGACGAAAAACACAGATACGCAGTATTTT. The chain carries TRBV21-1 and TRBJ2-3. TRBV21-1 counts as a pseudogene. CDR3 length equals 14 residues.

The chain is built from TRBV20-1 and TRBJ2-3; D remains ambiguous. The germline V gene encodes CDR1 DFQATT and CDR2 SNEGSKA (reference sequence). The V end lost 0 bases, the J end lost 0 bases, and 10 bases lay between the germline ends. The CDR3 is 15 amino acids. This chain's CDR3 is CSARDRVTSTDTQYF. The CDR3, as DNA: TGCAGTGCTAGAGATCGGGTTACTAGCACAGATACGCAGTATTTT.